Many counts were recorded for the clone carrying this TCR beta chain. Its antigen is unknown. This specimen comes from a study of T cells after yellow fever vaccination. Whole-study findings and limits: Primary-vaccination clones mostly resurfaced post-booster (nearly 97% CD4, around 88% CD8). Researchers report a weaker secondary response that nonetheless peaked faster, day 5 versus 15.

This CDR3 has 11 amino acids. Deletions cut 6 bases from V and 7 bases from J, with 7 bases between. Template switching by 5'RACE produced TCR cDNA, adding a universal primer site and UMIs. One entry per CDR3 protein results from TCRdb running MiXCR on the 5' RACE reads. The repertoire has some 550,000 distinct CDR3 sequences, roughly 21% of them found once; the top ten carry around an eighth. The J gene is TRBJ2-1, the V gene TRBV12-3 or TRBV12-4, with D possibly being TRBD2 (6 bases). This clonotype was sampled from a man aged 30 to 39 who received the YFV17D yellow fever vaccine. Sequenced material: PBMCs, taken 15 days after the yellow fever booster vaccination. This CDR3 reads CASSSGNEQFF. The CDR3 nucleotides are TGTGCCAGCAGCAGCGGGAATGAGCAGTTCTTC.